Listed here is a single T cell receptor beta chain. In the original workflow: By means of reference gene primer amplification, nucleated cell counts were estimated. Data came from immunoSEQ multiplex PCR; TCRdb stores just in-frame clones and leaves some out. V and J calls and clone size are those listed in that table; D and trimming were worked out from the DNA. This repertoire shows about 340,000 clones, more than 85% found once; its top ten account for less than 20%. The data are from a study of blood T cell repertoires in COVID-19. Participants were aged roughly 18 to 95 years, lived in about 26 US areas, and enrolled virtually. Each participant's cohort was designated according to participant-reported clinical history. Symptom resolution, clearance, or two negative PCRs marked donors in Cohort 3 as recovered. CDR3 length equals 13 residues. Trimming removed 7 bases from V and 8 bases from J; junction bases left unmatched: 10. Germline V CDR1 and CDR2: SQVTM, ANQGSEA.

Sequencing used PBMCs or T cells enriched from blood (not recorded which). The V and J genes are TRBV29-1 and TRBJ1-4; 7 positions match TRBD1. The TCR comes from a woman aged 25 to 39 who had recovered from COVID-19. Here the CDR3 reads CSASRQGGEKLFF. The DNA for the CDR3 is TGCAGCGCCTCCCGACAGGGCGGAGAAAAACTGTTTTTT.